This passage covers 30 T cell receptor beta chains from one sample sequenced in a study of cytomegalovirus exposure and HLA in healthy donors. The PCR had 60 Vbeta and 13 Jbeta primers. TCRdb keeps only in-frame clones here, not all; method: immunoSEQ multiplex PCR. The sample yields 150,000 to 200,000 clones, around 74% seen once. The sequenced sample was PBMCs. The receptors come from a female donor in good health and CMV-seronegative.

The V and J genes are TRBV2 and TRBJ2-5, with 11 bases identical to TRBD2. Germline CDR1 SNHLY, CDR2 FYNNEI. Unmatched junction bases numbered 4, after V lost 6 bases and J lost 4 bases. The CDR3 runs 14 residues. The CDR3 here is CASRVGTSGETQYF. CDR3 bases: TGTGCCAGCAGAGTCGGGACTAGCGGAGAGACCCAGTACTTC.

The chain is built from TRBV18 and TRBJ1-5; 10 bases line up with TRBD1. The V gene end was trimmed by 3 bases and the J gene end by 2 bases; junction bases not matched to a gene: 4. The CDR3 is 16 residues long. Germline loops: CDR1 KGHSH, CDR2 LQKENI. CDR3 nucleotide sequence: TGTGCCAGCTCACCTCCCGGGACAGGGGGCAATCAGCCCCAGCATTTT. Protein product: CASSPPGTGGNQPQHF. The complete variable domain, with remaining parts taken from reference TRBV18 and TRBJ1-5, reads NAGVMQNPRHLVRRRGQEARLRCSPMKGHSHVYWYRQLPEEGLKFMVYLQKENIIDESGMPKERFSAEFPKEGPSILRIQQVVRGDSAAYFCASSPPGTGGNQPQHFGDGTRLSIL.

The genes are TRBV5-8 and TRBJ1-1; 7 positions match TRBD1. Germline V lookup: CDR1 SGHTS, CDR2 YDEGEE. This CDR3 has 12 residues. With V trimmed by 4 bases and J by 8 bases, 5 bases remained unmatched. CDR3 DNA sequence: TGTGCCAGCAGCGATCGGGACAGCGAAGCTTTCTTT. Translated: CASSDRDSEAFF. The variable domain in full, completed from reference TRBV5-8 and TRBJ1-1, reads EAGVTQSPTHLIKTRGQQATLRCSPISGHTSVYWYQQALGLGLQFLLWYDEGEERNRGNFPPRFSGRQFPNYSSELNVNALELEDSALYLCASSDRDSEAFFGQGTRLTVV.

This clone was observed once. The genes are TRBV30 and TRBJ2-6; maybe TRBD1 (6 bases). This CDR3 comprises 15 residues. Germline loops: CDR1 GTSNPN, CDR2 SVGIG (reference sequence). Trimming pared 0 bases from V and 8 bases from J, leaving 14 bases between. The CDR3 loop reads CAWSVGTRTSNVLTF. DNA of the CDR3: TGTGCCTGGAGTGTAGGGACAAGGACTTCCAACGTCCTGACTTTC. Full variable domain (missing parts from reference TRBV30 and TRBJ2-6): SQTIHQWPATLVQPVGSPLSLECTVEGTSNPNLYWYRQAAGRGLQLLFYSVGIGQISSEVPQNLSASRPQDRQFILSSKKLLLSDSGFYLCAWSVGTRTSNVLTFGAGSRLTVL.

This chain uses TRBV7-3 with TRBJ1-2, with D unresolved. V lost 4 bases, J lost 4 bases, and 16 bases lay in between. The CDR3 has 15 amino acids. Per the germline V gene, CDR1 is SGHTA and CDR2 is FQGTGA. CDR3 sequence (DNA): TGTGCCAGCAGCTACTTGGACTACACGGGCTATGGCTACACCTTC. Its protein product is CASSYLDYTGYGYTF.

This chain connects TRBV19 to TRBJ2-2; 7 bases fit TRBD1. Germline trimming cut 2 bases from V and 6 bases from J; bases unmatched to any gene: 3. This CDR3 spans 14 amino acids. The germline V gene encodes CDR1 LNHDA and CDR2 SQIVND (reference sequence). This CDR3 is CASSITGVAGELFF. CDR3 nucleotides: TGTGCCAGTAGTATAACAGGGGTAGCCGGGGAGCTGTTTTTT.

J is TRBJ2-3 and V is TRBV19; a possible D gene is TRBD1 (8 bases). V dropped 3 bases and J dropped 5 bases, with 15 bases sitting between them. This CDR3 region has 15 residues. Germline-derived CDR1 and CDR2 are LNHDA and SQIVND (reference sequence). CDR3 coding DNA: TGTGCCAGTAGTATGGGGGGGACAGGAGAAGATACGCAGTATTTT. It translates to CASSMGGTGEDTQYF. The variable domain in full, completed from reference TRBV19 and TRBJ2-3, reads DGGITQSPKYLFRKEGQNVTLSCEQNLNHDAMYWYRQDPGQGLRLIYYSQIVNDFQKGDIAEGYSVSREKKESFPLTVTSAQKNPTAFYLCASSMGGTGEDTQYFGPGTRLTVL.

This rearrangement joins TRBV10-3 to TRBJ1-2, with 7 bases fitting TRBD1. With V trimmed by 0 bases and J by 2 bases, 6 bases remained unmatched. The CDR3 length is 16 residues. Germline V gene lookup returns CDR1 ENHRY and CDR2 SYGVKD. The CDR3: CAISESKGAINYGYTF. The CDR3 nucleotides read TGTGCCATCAGTGAGTCTAAGGGGGCTATCAACTATGGCTACACCTTC.

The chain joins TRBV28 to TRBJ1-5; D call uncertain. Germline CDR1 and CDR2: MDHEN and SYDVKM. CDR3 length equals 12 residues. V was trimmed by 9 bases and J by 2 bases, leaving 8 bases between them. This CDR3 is CASMGGNQPQHF. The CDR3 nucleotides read TGTGCCAGTATGGGAGGCAATCAGCCCCAGCATTTT.

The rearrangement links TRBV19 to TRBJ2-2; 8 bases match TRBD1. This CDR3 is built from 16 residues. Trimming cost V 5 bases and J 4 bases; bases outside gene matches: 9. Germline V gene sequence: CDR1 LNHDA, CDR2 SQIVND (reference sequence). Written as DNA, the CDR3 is TGTGCCAGTAGTCCCCCCGACAGGGGATCCACCGGGGAGCTGTTTTTT. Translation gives CASSPPDRGSTGELFF.

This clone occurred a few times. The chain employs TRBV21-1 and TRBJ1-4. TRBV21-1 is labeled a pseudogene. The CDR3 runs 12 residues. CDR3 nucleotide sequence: TGTGCAGGAACGGGACTGGGCGAAAAACTGTTTTTT. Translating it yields CAGTGLGEKLFF.

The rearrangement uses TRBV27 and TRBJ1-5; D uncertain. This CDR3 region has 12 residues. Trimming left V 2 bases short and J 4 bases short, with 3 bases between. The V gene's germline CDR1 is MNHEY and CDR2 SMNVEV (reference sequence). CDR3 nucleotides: TGTGCCAGCAGTTTACATAATCAGCCCCAGCATTTT. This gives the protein CASSLHNQPQHF.

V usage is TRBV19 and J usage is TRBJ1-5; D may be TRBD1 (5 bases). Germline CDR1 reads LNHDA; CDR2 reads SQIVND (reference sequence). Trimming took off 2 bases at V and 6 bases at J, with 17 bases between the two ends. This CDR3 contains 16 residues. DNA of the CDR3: TGTGCCAGTAGTATAATGGGCGAAGGGGAAGGTCAGCCCCAGCATTTT. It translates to CASSIMGEGEGQPQHF.

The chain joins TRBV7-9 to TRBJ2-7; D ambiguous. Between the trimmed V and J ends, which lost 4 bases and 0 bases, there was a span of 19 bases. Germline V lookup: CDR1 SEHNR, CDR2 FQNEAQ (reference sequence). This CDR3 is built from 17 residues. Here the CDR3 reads CASSSTEVVLSSYEQYF. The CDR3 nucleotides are TGTGCCAGCAGCTCTACTGAGGTGGTGTTATCCTCCTACGAGCAGTACTTC. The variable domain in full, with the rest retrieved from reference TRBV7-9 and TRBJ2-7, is DTGVSQNPRHKITKRGQNVTFRCDPISEHNRLYWYRQTLGQGPEFLTYFQNEAQLEKSRLLSDRFSAERPKGSFSTLEIQRTEQGDSAMYLCASSSTEVVLSSYEQYFGPGTRLTVT.

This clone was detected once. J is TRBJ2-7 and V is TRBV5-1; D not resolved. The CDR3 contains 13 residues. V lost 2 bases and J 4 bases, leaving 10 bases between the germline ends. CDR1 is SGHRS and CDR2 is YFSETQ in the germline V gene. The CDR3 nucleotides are TGCGCCAGCAGCTTAGAGGCCCCTTACGAGCAGTACTTC. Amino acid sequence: CASSLEAPYEQYF. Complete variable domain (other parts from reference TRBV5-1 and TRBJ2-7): KAGVTQTPRYLIKTRGQQVTLSCSPISGHRSVSWYQQTPGQGLQFLFEYFSETQRNKGNFPGRFSGRQFSNSRSEMNVSTLELGDSALYLCASSLEAPYEQYFGPGTRLTVT.

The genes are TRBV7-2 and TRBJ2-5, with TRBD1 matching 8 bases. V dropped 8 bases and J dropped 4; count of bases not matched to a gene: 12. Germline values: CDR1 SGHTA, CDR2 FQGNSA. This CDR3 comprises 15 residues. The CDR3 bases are TGTGCCAGCCGCAGGGGGCAGGGAGGAGGAGAGACCCAGTACTTC. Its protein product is CASRRGQGGGETQYF.

For the CDR3, the DNA is TGCGCCAGCAGAGAGGATTACTCTGGGGCCAACGTCCTGACTTTC. It yields the protein CASREDYSGANVLTF. The chain links TRBV5-1 to TRBJ2-6; D is ambiguous. CDR3 size: 15 residues. Between the trimmed V and J ends, which lost 5 bases and 0 bases, there was a span of 9 bases. Germline CDR1 reads SGHRS; CDR2 reads YFSETQ.

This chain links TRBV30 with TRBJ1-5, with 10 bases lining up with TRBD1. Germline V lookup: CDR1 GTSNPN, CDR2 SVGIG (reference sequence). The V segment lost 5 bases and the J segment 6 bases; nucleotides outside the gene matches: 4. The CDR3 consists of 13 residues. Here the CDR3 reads CAWGDRGSQPQHF. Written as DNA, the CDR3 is TGTGCCTGGGGGGACAGGGGAAGTCAGCCCCAGCATTTT.

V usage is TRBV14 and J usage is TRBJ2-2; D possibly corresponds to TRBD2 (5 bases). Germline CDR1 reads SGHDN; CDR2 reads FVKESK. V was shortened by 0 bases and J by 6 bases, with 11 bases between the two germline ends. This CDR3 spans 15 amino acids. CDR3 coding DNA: TGTGCCAGCAGCCAAGACCTAGCAAAGGCCGGGGAGCTGTTTTTT. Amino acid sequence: CASSQDLAKAGELFF.

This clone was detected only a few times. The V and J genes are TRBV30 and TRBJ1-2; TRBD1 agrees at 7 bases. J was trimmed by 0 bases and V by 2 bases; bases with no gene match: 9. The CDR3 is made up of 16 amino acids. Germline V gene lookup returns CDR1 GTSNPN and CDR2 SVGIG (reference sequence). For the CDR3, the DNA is TGTGCCTGGAGTAGCAAAGGGGGACAGTCTAACTATGGCTACACCTTC. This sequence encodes CAWSSKGGQSNYGYTF.

CDR3 loop: CSGSSGSDTQYF. CDR3 DNA sequence: TGCAGCGGCTCTAGCGGGAGCGATACGCAGTATTTT. V and J are TRBV29-1 and TRBJ2-3; 10 bases line up with TRBD2. There are 12 residues in the CDR3. Per the germline V gene, CDR1 is SQVTM and CDR2 is ANQGSEA. Trimming took 7 bases from V and 6 from J; bases not matched to a gene: 4.

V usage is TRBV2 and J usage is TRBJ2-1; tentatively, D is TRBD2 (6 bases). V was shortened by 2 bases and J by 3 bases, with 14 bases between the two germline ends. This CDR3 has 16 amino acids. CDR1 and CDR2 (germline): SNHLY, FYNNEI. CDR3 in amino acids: CASSESAGTNYNEQFF. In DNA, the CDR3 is TGTGCCAGCAGTGAAAGCGCGGGGACGAACTACAATGAGCAGTTCTTC.

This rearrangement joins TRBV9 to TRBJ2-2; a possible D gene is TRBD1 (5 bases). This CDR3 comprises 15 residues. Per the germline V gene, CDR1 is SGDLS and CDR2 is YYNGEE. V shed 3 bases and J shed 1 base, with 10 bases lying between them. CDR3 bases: TGTGCCAGCAGCGCGTCGACAGAGAACACCGGGGAGCTGTTTTTT. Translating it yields CASSASTENTGELFF. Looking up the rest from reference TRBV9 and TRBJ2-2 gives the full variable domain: DSGVTQTPKHLITATGQRVTLRCSPRSGDLSVYWYQQSLDQGLQFLIQYYNGEERAKGNILERFSAQQFPDLHSELNLSSLELGDSALYFCASSASTENTGELFFGEGSRLTVL.

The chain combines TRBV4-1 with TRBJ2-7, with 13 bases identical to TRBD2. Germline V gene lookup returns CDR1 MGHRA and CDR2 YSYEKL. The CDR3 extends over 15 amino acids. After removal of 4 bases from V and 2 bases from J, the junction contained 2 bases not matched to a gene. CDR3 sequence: CASSPGTSGTYEQYF. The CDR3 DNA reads TGCGCCAGCAGCCCGGGGACTAGCGGGACCTACGAGCAGTACTTC.

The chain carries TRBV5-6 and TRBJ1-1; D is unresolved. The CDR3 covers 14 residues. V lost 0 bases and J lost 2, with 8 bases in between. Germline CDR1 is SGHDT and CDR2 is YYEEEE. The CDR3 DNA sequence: TGTGCCAGCAGCTTGGCCGCGGTCAACACTGAAGCTTTCTTT. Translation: CASSLAAVNTEAFF.

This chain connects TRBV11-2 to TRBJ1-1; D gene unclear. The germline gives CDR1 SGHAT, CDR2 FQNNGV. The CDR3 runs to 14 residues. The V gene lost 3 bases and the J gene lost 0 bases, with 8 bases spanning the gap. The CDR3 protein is CASSLAGVNTEAFF. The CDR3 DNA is TGTGCCAGCAGCTTGGCCGGGGTGAACACTGAAGCTTTCTTT.

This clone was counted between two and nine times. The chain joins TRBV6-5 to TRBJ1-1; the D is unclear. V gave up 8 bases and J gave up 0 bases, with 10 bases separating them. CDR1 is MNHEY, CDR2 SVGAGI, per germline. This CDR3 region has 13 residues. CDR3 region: CASFRTVNTEAFF. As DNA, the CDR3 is TGTGCCAGCTTTCGGACTGTGAACACTGAAGCTTTCTTT.

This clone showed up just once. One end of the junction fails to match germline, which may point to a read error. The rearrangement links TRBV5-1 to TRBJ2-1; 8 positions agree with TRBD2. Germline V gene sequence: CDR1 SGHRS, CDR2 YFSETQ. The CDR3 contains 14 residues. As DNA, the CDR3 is TGCGTCAGCAGCCCGGGGGGGATCTACAATGAGCAGTTCTTC. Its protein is CVSSPGGIYNEQFF.

The DNA for the CDR3 is TGTGCCAGCAGCTTGGATGCGGACAGCTCCTTCCCCTCGCGAGATGGCTACACCTTC. Translating it yields CASSLDADSSFPSRDGYTF. The chain carries TRBV5-5 and TRBJ1-2, with TRBD1 as a possible D gene (6 bases). Trimming left V 0 bases short and J 6 bases short, with 27 bases between. The CDR3 contains 19 residues. Germline-derived CDR1 and CDR2 are SGHKS and YYEKEE (reference sequence).

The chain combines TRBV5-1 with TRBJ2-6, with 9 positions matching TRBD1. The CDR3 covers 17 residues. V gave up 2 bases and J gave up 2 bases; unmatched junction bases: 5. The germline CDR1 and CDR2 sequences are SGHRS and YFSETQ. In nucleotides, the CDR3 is TGCGCCAGCAGCTTCGACAGGGGGACGACTGGGGCCAACGTCCTGACTTTC. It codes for CASSFDRGTTGANVLTF. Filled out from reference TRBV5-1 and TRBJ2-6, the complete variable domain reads KAGVTQTPRYLIKTRGQQVTLSCSPISGHRSVSWYQQTPGQGLQFLFEYFSETQRNKGNFPGRFSGRQFSNSRSEMNVSTLELGDSALYLCASSFDRGTTGANVLTFGAGSRLTVL.